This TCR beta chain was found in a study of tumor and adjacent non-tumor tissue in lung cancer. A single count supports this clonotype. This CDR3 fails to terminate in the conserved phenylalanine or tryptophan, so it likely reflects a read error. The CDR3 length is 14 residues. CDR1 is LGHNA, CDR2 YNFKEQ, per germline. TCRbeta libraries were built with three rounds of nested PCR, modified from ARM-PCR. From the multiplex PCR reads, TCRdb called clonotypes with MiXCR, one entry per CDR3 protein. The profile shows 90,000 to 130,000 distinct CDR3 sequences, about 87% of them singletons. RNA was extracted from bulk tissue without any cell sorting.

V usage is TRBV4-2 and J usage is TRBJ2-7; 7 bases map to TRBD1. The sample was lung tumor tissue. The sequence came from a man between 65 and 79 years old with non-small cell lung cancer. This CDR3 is CASSQGQDLYEQYL. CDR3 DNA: TGTGCCAGTAGCCAAGGACAGGATCTCTACGAGCAGTACTTA.